This entry is about one T cell receptor beta chain. The sample comes from a study of blood T cell repertoires in COVID-19. At the level of the study: There were acute and convalescent COVID-19 samples, and they came from the United States, Italy and Spain. T cells, B-cell-depleted T cells, or PBMCs supplied cDNA or gDNA.

How the authors handled the data: Reference gene primer amplification gave estimated nucleated cell counts. Profiling relied on immunoSEQ multiplex PCR, and the TCRdb table lists in-frame clones only, not all of them. V and J calls and clone size are copied from that table; D and trimming were computed from the DNA. The data hold roughly 180,000 clones, with 94% observed a single time. This CDR3 has 15 amino acids. Germline V gene data show CDR1 as SQVTM and CDR2 as ANQGSEA. Trimming pared 1 base from V and 0 bases from J, leaving 9 bases between. The V gene is TRBV29-1, the J gene TRBJ1-4; D not resolved. The specimen sequenced was peripheral blood. The receptor was isolated from a man between 25 and 39 years old with COVID-19, enrolled during active disease. The chain's CDR3 is CSVEGASATNEKLFF. Written as DNA, the CDR3 is TGCAGCGTTGAAGGTGCCAGCGCAACTAATGAAAAACTGTTTTTT.